This T cell receptor (beta chain) was retrieved from a study of tumor and adjacent non-tumor tissue in lung cancer. Whole-study context: The patients, 10 or so men and about five women, were roughly 30 to 80 with stage I to III disease. The study's findings and limits: Tumor tissue had significantly higher TCR diversity than normal lung.

A modified ARM-PCR protocol with three rounds of nested PCR amplified TCRbeta. TCRdb re-derived calls from the multiplex PCR reads in MiXCR, one entry per CDR3 protein. The table shows under 95,000 distinct CDR3 sequences, with about 66% occurring only once. Per the germline V gene, CDR1 is SEHNR and CDR2 is FQNEAQ (reference sequence). J was trimmed by 4 bases and V by 5 bases; bases with no gene match: 13. The CDR3 runs to 16 residues. This sample's RNA came from whole unsorted tissue. A note on this clonotype: The antigen is unknown.

V and J are TRBV7-9 and TRBJ1-1; 7 bases line up with TRBD1. The material sequenced was lung tumor tissue. The sequence derives from a man between 65 and 85 years old with non-small cell lung cancer. CDR3 protein: CASSIKTGTASTEAFF. CDR3 in DNA: TGTGCCAGCAGCATTAAGACCGGGACAGCGTCCACTGAAGCTTTCTTT.